The 7 T cell receptor beta chains given below trace back to one sample, sequenced in a study of shared clonotypes between healthy human individuals. Repertoires were generated with immunoSEQ multiplex PCR, while TCRdb's copy carries only in-frame clones and drops some. The data contain about 1 million clones, about 76% of them singletons. The source material was memory CD4+ T cells sorted from blood. Subset noted: CD45RA-negative fraction. The receptors derive from a man younger than 30 in good health.

The genes are TRBV7-2 and TRBJ1-4, with D maybe TRBD1 (6 bases). This CDR3 is built from 16 residues. Germline CDR1 is SGHTA and CDR2 is FQGNSA. The germline V and J ends were trimmed by 5 bases and 6 bases, with 19 bases remaining between them. The CDR3, as DNA: TGTGCCAGCAGCCCCTCCGCAAGGTGGGGGCATGAAAAACTGTTTTTT. Residues: CASSPSARWGHEKLFF.

This clone has a count of ten or more. V gene TRBV4-1 combines with J gene TRBJ2-7; D is possibly TRBD1 (6 bases). The CDR3 has 14 amino acids. V shed 0 bases and J shed 3 bases, with 9 bases lying between them. CDR1 is MGHRA and CDR2 is YSYEKL in the germline V gene. The CDR3 DNA reads as TGCGCCAGCAGCCAAGAGGACAGTTACTACGAGCAGTACTTC. Its protein is CASSQEDSYYEQYF.

V and J are TRBV6-6 and TRBJ2-1; D is unclear. The CDR3 loop spans 15 amino acids. The germline gives CDR1 MNHNY, CDR2 SVGAGI (reference sequence). Trimming stripped 8 bases from V and 1 base from J, with 15 bases between. The CDR3 region has the DNA TGTGCCAGCCTTGAGACTCCTCCTTCCTACAATGAGCAGTTCTTC. Amino acids: CASLETPPSYNEQFF.

This clone showed up just a few times. The chain couples TRBV15 to TRBJ2-3; D is unclear. The CDR3 extends over 14 amino acids. Between the trimmed V and J ends, which lost 1 base and 0 bases, there was a span of 5 bases. Germline CDR1 and CDR2: LNHNV and YYDKDF (reference sequence). Here the CDR3 DNA reads TGTGCCACCAGCAGAGTGGGTAGCACAGATACGCAGTATTTT. Translating gives CATSRVGSTDTQYF.

This chain links TRBV12-5 with TRBJ1-4, with TRBD1 matching over 7 bases. With V trimmed by 8 bases and J by 8 bases, 14 bases remained unmatched. The CDR3 has 15 residues. The V gene's germline CDR1 is LGHNT and CDR2 FRNRAP. Written as DNA, the CDR3 is TGTGCTAGTCACCACATGAGGCAGGGGGAGGAAAAACTGTTTTTT. It is translated as CASHHMRQGEEKLFF.

The V gene is TRBV7-2, the J gene TRBJ2-3; 9 bases fit TRBD2. This CDR3 contains 13 residues. Germline trimming cut 3 bases from V and 8 bases from J; bases unmatched to any gene: 3. CDR1 is SGHTA, CDR2 FQGNSA, per germline. In nucleotides, the CDR3 is TGTGCCAGCAGCTTGCGGGAGGGCGGTACGCAGTATTTT. Amino acids: CASSLREGGTQYF.

Written as DNA, the CDR3 is TGTGCCAGCACTTTAAGCAATCAGCCCCAGCATTTT. Translating gives CASTLSNQPQHF. V gene TRBV2 combines with J gene TRBJ1-5; D uncertain. CDR1 is SNHLY, CDR2 FYNNEI, per germline. The V end lost 7 bases, the J end lost 1 base, and 5 bases lay between the germline ends. There are 12 residues in the CDR3.